The 12 T cell receptor beta chains below all came from one sample that was sequenced in a study of human T cells and chemical hapten exposure. Each CDR3 protein is one row after TCRdb ran MiXCR on the RACE reads. The sample records over 35,000 distinct CDR3 sequences, roughly a tenth being singletons. Time point indicated: pre-sensitization, week 0. Treatment of the sample: therapeutic diphenylcyclopropenone sensitization with weekly scalp DPC. Sequenced here: whole blood, sampled in connection with sensitization to the hapten diphenylcyclopropenone (DPC). The origin of the receptors is a man under 40 with alopecia areata. Some clones in this sample may be carry-over from other donors' samples.

This clonotype was counted ten times or more. This sequence joins TRBV6-6 and TRBJ1-4; D is undetermined. The CDR3 runs 13 residues. The V and J ends lost 6 bases and 8 bases respectively, with 13 bases between them. CDR1 and CDR2 (germline): MNHNY, SVGAGI (reference sequence). The CDR3 sequence: CASSRTVDEKLFF. The CDR3 coding sequence is TGTGCCAGCAGCCGCACAGTGGACGAAAAACTGTTTTTT.

Many counts were recorded for this clonotype. The chain has TRBV11-3 and TRBJ1-1; D gene unclear. This CDR3 contains 14 residues. CDR1 is SGHNT, CDR2 YENEEA, per germline. The V end was cut by 5 bases, the J end by 4 bases, with 14 bases between. The CDR3 sequence is CASSRGSLGTEAFF. The DNA for the CDR3 is TGTGCCAGCAGCCGAGGGTCTTTGGGCACTGAAGCTTTCTTT.

This clonotype was seen ten or more times. V usage is TRBV27 and J usage is TRBJ2-3, with TRBD1 matching over 9 bases. Germline V gene sequence: CDR1 MNHEY, CDR2 SMNVEV (reference sequence). V gave up 5 bases and J gave up 4 bases; unmatched junction bases: 4. This CDR3 region has 14 residues. The CDR3 DNA follows: TGTGCCAGCAGTAGGGACAGGGCCCCAGATACGCAGTATTTT. This gives the protein CASSRDRAPDTQYF.

This clonotype showed up just a few times. This chain links TRBV20-1 with TRBJ2-3; TRBD2 matches 8 bases. In germline, CDR1 is DFQATT, CDR2 SNEGSKA (reference sequence). V gave up 6 bases and J gave up 2 bases; unmatched junction bases: 7. This CDR3 contains 14 residues. The CDR3 loop reads CSARTSSYTDTQYF. DNA of the CDR3: TGCAGTGCACGGACTAGCTCCTACACAGATACGCAGTATTTT.

This clonotype was picked up many times. The CDR3 sequence: CAWSAHGGVFYNEQFF. The CDR3 bases are TGTGCCTGGAGTGCCCACGGGGGGGTGTTCTACAATGAGCAGTTCTTC. The rearrangement joins TRBV30 to TRBJ2-1, with TRBD2 matching over 8 bases. Germline CDR1 is GTSNPN and CDR2 is SVGIG (reference sequence). This CDR3 is 16 amino acids long. J gave up 3 bases and V 1 base, and 8 bases lay outside the gene matches.

This clonotype was observed at least ten times. V usage is TRBV20-1 and J usage is TRBJ1-5; the match to TRBD1 covers 8 bases. Trimming at V came to 0 bases and at J to 4 bases, leaving 11 bases not matched to a gene. From germline, CDR1 is DFQATT and CDR2 SNEGSKA (reference sequence). This CDR3 is 17 amino acids long. For the CDR3, the DNA is TGCAGTGCTAGAGAATGGGGCGGACAGGGAGGAAATCAGCCCCAGCATTTT. Translated: CSAREWGGQGGNQPQHF.

This clonotype appeared many times. This sequence joins TRBV20-1 and TRBJ1-5; no clear D gene. Trimming took off 3 bases at V and 7 bases at J, with 13 bases between the two ends. The CDR3 contains 13 residues. Germline CDR1 and CDR2: DFQATT and SNEGSKA (reference sequence). Written as DNA, the CDR3 is TGCAGTGCTAGTCCGTCGCCGGGGCAGCCCCAGCATTTT. This gives the protein CSASPSPGQPQHF.

This clonotype was counted ten times or more. The rearrangement links TRBV7-2 to TRBJ1-2, with D hard to call. The germline gives CDR1 SGHTA, CDR2 FQGNSA. This CDR3 comprises 12 residues. V lost 5 bases to trimming and J lost 0 bases, with 4 bases between them. The CDR3 DNA reads as TGTGCCAGCAGCCCCTCTAACTATGGCTACACCTTC. The encoded protein is CASSPSNYGYTF.

This clonotype was found many times. The genes are TRBV20-1 and TRBJ1-2; 12 nucleotides match TRBD1. The CDR3 is 16 amino acids. The V gene end was trimmed by 1 base and the J gene end by 2 bases; junction bases not matched to a gene: 5. Per the germline V gene, CDR1 is DFQATT and CDR2 is SNEGSKA (reference sequence). Written as DNA, the CDR3 is TGCAGTGCTAGAGGCTCCGGGACAGGGGGCAACTATGGCTACACCTTC. Translation: CSARGSGTGGNYGYTF.

In its sample, this clonotype is medium-sized. The chain employs TRBV4-2 and TRBJ2-3; tentatively, D is TRBD2 (5 bases). The germline gives CDR1 LGHNA, CDR2 YNFKEQ. The CDR3 spans 13 residues. Trimming left V 8 bases short and J 1 base short, with 10 bases between. CDR3 in amino acids: CASWSGGTDTQYF. The CDR3 bases are TGTGCCAGCTGGTCCGGGGGCACAGATACGCAGTATTTT.

This clonotype showed up just a few times. This chain's CDR3 is CSARSMGTSNTGELFF. The CDR3 DNA follows: TGCAGTGCTAGATCTATGGGGACTTCAAACACCGGGGAGCTGTTTTTT. The V and J genes are TRBV20-1 and TRBJ2-2; TRBD2 might be the D (6 bases). This CDR3 is built from 16 residues. The germline V and J ends were trimmed by 2 bases and 2 bases, with 15 bases remaining between them. Germline V gene sequence: CDR1 DFQATT, CDR2 SNEGSKA (reference sequence).

This clonotype occurred many times. J is TRBJ1-1 and V is TRBV27, with 8 bases that match TRBD1. Germline V lookup: CDR1 MNHEY, CDR2 SMNVEV (reference sequence). V trimming: 6 bases; J trimming: 1 base; junction bases outside the gene matches: 10. This CDR3 contains 16 residues. The CDR3 region has the DNA TGTGCCAGCAGCCGCCACGGACAGGGAACGAACACTGAAGCTTTCTTT. This gives the protein CASSRHGQGTNTEAFF.